The 10 T cell receptor beta chains presented below share a single source sample, sequenced in a study of T and B cells in COVID-19 patients. TRB was amplified from about 260-540 ng of blood genomic DNA. BIOMED2 TRB-A/B primer pools were used in multiplex TRB PCR. From the multiplex PCR reads, TCRdb called clonotypes with MiXCR, one entry per CDR3 protein. The data show some 780 distinct CDR3 sequences, around a fifth seen once. The sequenced material came from blood. All receptors come from a human donor with active COVID-19.

This clonotype counts as medium-sized (0.01 to 0.1%). The rearrangement links TRBV5-4 to TRBJ2-1; D might be TRBD2 (5 bases). The CDR3 has 13 amino acids. The V gene's germline CDR1 is SGHNT and CDR2 YYREEE (reference sequence). V lost 4 bases and J lost 6, with 11 bases in between. CDR3 sequence: CASSPGFFNEQFF. For the CDR3, the DNA is TGTGCCAGCAGCCCGGGATTTTTCAATGAGCAGTTCTTC.

This clonotype has at least ten counts. The chain has TRBV4-1 and TRBJ2-7; TRBD2 agrees at 7 bases. Germline CDR1 is MGHRA and CDR2 is YSYEKL. The CDR3 loop spans 16 amino acids. The trim removed 0 bases at V and 2 bases at J, leaving 7 bases unmatched. In nucleotides, the CDR3 is TGCGCCAGCAGCCAAGATCCGGGAGGATCGGCCTACGAGCAGTACTTC. Translating it yields CASSQDPGGSAYEQYF.

Sample share makes this clonotype large. The genes are TRBV18 and TRBJ2-3, with 7 nucleotides matching TRBD2. Trimming cost V 6 bases and J 2 bases; bases outside gene matches: 11. Looked up from germline, CDR1 is KGHSH and CDR2 is LQKENI. CDR3 length: 16 residues. Written as DNA, the CDR3 is TGTGCCAGCTCCGTACGCGAGAGCGGGAACACAGATACGCAGTATTTT. Encoded protein: CASSVRESGNTDTQYF.

This clonotype qualifies as medium-sized. The rearrangement links TRBV6-6 to TRBJ2-2; no clear D. V lost 6 bases, J lost 1 base, and 9 bases lay in between. CDR3 length: 14 amino acids. From germline, CDR1 is MNHNY and CDR2 SVGAGI (reference sequence). This chain's CDR3 is CASRPSENTGELFF. The DNA for the CDR3 is TGTGCCAGCAGGCCCAGCGAGAACACCGGGGAGCTGTTTTTT.

This clonotype rates as large. The chain links TRBV30 to TRBJ1-2; D unclear. This CDR3 contains 12 residues. V was trimmed by 0 bases and J by 7 bases, leaving 9 bases between them. Germline V gene sequence: CDR1 GTSNPN, CDR2 SVGIG (reference sequence). The CDR3 reads CAWSVGFFGYTF. The DNA for the CDR3 is TGTGCCTGGAGTGTAGGATTCTTTGGCTACACCTTC.

This clonotype was observed many times. The genes are TRBV18 and TRBJ2-7; no clear D. The CDR3 has 14 residues. Germline assignment: CDR1 KGHSH and CDR2 LQKENI. V was trimmed by 3 bases and J by 2 bases, leaving 11 bases between them. The CDR3 here is CASSPGVDPYEQYF. Here the CDR3 DNA reads TGTGCCAGCTCACCGGGCGTCGATCCCTACGAGCAGTACTTC.

This clonotype appeared once. A read error may account for a junction end that differs from germline. V gene TRBV12-3 or TRBV12-4 combines with J gene TRBJ2-2; D is perhaps TRBD1 or TRBD2 (5 bases each). The CDR3 spans 15 residues. The chain's CDR3 is CASSFRDAGTNELFF. The CDR3 nucleotides are TGTGCCAGCAGTTTTAGGGACGCGGGCACGAATGAGCTGTTCTTC.

The J gene is TRBJ2-2, the V gene TRBV4-1; tentative D call: TRBD2 (6 bases). This CDR3 is 15 amino acids long. The germline V gene encodes CDR1 MGHRA and CDR2 YSYEKL. The V end was cut by 1 base, the J end by 0 bases, with 6 bases between. The CDR3 here is CASSQGLANTGELFF. Here the CDR3 DNA reads TGCGCCAGCAGCCAAGGACTAGCGAACACCGGGGAGCTGTTTTTT.

This clonotype was seen more than once but under ten times. This sequence joins TRBV7-9 and TRBJ2-7; TRBD1 agrees at 9 bases. V shed 5 bases, J shed 5 bases, and the junction held 10 bases outside the gene matches. The CDR3 totals 15 residues. CDR1 SEHNR and CDR2 FQNEAQ come from the germline V gene (reference sequence). The CDR3 spells CASSPPGTGIHEQYF. The CDR3, as DNA: TGTGCCAGCAGCCCACCCGGGACAGGGATCCACGAGCAGTACTTC.

This clonotype qualifies as large. This rearrangement joins TRBV10-2 to TRBJ2-1; a weak D match, TRBD1 (6 bases). The CDR3 consists of 15 residues. In germline, CDR1 is WSHSY, CDR2 SAAADI. V lost 4 bases to trimming and J lost 0 bases, with 10 bases between them. The CDR3: CASSGGRSSYNEQFF. Written as DNA, the CDR3 is TGCGCCAGCAGTGGGGGGCGGAGCTCCTACAATGAGCAGTTCTTC.